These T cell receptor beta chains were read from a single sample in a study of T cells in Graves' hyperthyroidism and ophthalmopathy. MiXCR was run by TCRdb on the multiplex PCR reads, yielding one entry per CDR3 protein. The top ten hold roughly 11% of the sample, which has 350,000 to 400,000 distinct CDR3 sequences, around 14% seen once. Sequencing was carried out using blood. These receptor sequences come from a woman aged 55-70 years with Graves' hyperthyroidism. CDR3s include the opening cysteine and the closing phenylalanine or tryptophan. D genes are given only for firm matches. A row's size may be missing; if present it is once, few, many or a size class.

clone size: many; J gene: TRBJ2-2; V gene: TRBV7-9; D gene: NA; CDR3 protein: CASSSTSKNTGELFF; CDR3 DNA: TGTGCCAGCAGCTCGACCTCTAAGAACACCGGGGAGCTGTTTTTT
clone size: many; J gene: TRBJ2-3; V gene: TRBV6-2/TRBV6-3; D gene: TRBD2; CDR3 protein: CASSYPGLAVTDTQYF; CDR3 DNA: TGTGCCAGCAGTTACCCCGGACTAGCGGTCACAGATACGCAGTATTTT
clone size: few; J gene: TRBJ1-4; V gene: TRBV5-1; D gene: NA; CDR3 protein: CASTSGTNYEKLFF; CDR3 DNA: TGCGCCAGCACATCCGGGACAAACTATGAAAAACTGTTTTTT
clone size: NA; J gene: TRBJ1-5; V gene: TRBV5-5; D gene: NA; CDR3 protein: CASSPSSGRSNQPQHF; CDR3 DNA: TGTGCCAGCAGCCCTTCATCAGGGCGGAGCAATCAGCCCCAGCATTTT
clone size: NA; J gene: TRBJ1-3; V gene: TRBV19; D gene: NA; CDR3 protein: CASTRLSGNTIYF; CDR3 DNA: TGTGCCAGTACGCGGTTATCTGGAAACACCATATATTTT
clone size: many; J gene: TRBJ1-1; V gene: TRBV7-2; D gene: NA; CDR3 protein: CASSLVGSMNTEAFF; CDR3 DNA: TGTGCCAGCAGCTTAGTGGGCAGCATGAACACTGAAGCTTTCTTT
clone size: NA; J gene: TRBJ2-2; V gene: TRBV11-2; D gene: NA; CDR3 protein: CASSFPLKTGELFF; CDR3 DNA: TGTGCCAGCAGCTTTCCTTTGAAAACCGGGGAGCTGTTTTTT
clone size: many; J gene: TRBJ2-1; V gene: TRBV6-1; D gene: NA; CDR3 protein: CASTLPGRNNEQFF; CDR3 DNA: TGTGCCAGCACTTTACCGGGACGGAACAATGAGCAGTTCTTC
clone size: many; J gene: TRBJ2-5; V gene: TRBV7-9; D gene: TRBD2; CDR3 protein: CASSSSGRLSETQYF; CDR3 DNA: TGTGCCAGCAGCTCTAGCGGGAGGTTGTCGGAGACCCAGTACTTC
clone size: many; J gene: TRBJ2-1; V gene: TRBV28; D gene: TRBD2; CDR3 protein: CASGAGGWDEQFF; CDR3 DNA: TGTGCCAGTGGAGCGGGAGGATGGGATGAGCAGTTCTTC
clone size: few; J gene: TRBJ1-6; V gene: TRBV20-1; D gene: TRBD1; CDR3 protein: CSASQNLTGVGYNSPLHF; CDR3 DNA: TGCAGTGCTTCACAAAACCTTACAGGGGTTGGGTATAATTCACCCCTCCACTTT